What follows describes a single T cell receptor (beta chain). Its target is unknown. The data stem from a study of cytomegalovirus exposure and HLA in healthy donors. Study-wide points: In most subjects, TCR beta sequences reportedly gave accurate predictions of HLA-A and HLA-B alleles. When analyzed later, a missense DCLRE1C variant was found to be linked to TCR beta V- and J-gene trimming.

The PCR contained 60 Vbeta and 13 Jbeta primers. The assay was immunoSEQ multiplex PCR, and TCRdb's table has in-frame clones only and misses some. This table has some 120,000 clones, roughly two thirds appearing once. This CDR3 comprises 16 residues. V was shortened by 3 bases and J by 1 base, with 15 bases between the two germline ends. Germline V gene sequence: CDR1 MNHNS, CDR2 SASEGT. The clonotype comes from a man aged 25 to 40 in good health and CMV-seropositive. The gene calls are TRBV6-1 and TRBJ1-2; maybe TRBD1 (6 bases). Sequenced sample: PBMCs. CDR3 coding DNA: TGTGCCAGCAGTGACCCCCCGGGCAGGGGTAACTATGGCTACACCTTC. Encoded protein: CASSDPPGRGNYGYTF.